The 24 T cell receptor beta chains in this list originate from one sample, sequenced in a study of post-analysis software for immune sequencing data. Built from TCR beta cDNA, the libraries had unique molecular identifiers in them. TCRdb reanalysed the PCR reads using MiXCR and keeps one entry per CDR3 protein. The table has around 160,000 distinct CDR3 sequences, 36% seen once; the top ten hold 25% to 35%. The input for sequencing was blood, taken after autologous hematopoietic stem cell transplantation. All receptors come from a girl between 5 and 17 years old with multiple sclerosis.

As to this clonotype: A much larger clone lies one base from this, so it may be a read error. V is TRBV20-1 and J is TRBJ2-7; the D is unclear. This CDR3 contains 8 residues. Per germline, CDR1 DFQATT and CDR2 SNEGSKA (reference sequence). Between the trimmed V and J ends, which lost 4 bases and 5 bases, there was a span of 0 bases. For the CDR3, the DNA is TGCAGTGCTAACGAGCAGTACTTC. Translation gives CSANEQYF.

This clonotype was seen more than once but under ten times. The V and J genes are TRBV20-1 and TRBJ2-1; possible D gene TRBD1, 5 bases. There are 14 residues in the CDR3. Germline CDR1 reads DFQATT; CDR2 reads SNEGSKA (reference sequence). CDR3 protein: CSPSGDSSYNEQFF. In nucleotides, the CDR3 is TGCAGCCCCTCGGGCGACAGCTCCTACAATGAGCAGTTCTTC.

This chain links TRBV21-1 with TRBJ2-7; TRBD1 reflects the table's D call only, with no check against the DNA. TRBV21-1 is deemed a pseudogene. The CDR3 has 15 residues. The CDR3 DNA reads TGTGCCAGCAGCGCAGGACAGGGGAGCTCCTACGAGCAGTACTTC. Protein product: CASSAGQGSSYEQYF.

This clonotype was found a few times. The gene calls are TRBV20-1 and TRBJ1-5; D not certain. Trimming shortened V by 2 bases and J by 2 bases, and 10 bases separated the two germline ends. Germline CDR1 is DFQATT and CDR2 is SNEGSKA (reference sequence). This CDR3 is 14 amino acids long. CDR3 sequence: CSARNPLGNQPQHF. CDR3 nucleotide sequence: TGCAGTGCTAGAAACCCCCTCGGCAATCAGCCCCAGCATTTT.

The rearrangement joins TRBV20-1 to TRBJ1-2, with 11 bases that match TRBD1. J lost 5 bases, V lost 4 bases, and 12 bases had no gene match. Germline CDR1 reads DFQATT; CDR2 reads SNEGSKA (reference sequence). The CDR3 spans 16 residues. CDR3 coding DNA: TGCAGTGCTAAGGGGGGCAGGGACAGGGGGACTTATGGCTACACCTTC. As protein: CSAKGGRDRGTYGYTF.

This clonotype has a handful of counts. This chain links TRBV7-9 with TRBJ2-7, with 9 bases lining up with TRBD1. Matching the DNA end better, TRBJ2-4 makes the J call doubtful. This CDR3 has 14 residues. Germline CDR1 and CDR2: SEHNR and FQNEAQ (reference sequence). DNA for the CDR3: TGTGCCAGCAGCGCACAGGGGGCGCCGGACATTCAGTACTTC. Translation gives CASSAQGAPDIQYF.

In this sample, this clonotype turned up many times. The genes are TRBV12-3 or TRBV12-4 and TRBJ2-7; TRBD2 might be the D (5 bases). The CDR3 length is 14 residues. Trimming removed 4 bases from V and 2 bases from J, with 12 bases in between. As DNA, the CDR3 is TGTGCCAGCAGTTCCGGGAACGCTGCCTACGAGCAGTACTTC. It translates to CASSSGNAAYEQYF.

The chain recombines TRBV12-5 with TRBJ2-1; the match to TRBD1 covers 7 bases. V lost 0 bases and J lost 7; bases outside the gene matches: 12. Germline assignment: CDR1 LGHNT and CDR2 FRNRAP. The CDR3 is made up of 17 amino acids. The CDR3 loop reads CASGLVHPRQGQNEQFF. The CDR3 nucleotides read TGTGCTAGTGGTTTGGTACATCCCCGACAGGGACAGAATGAGCAGTTCTTC.

The chain joins TRBV27 to TRBJ2-1; 8 bases are shared with TRBD2. CDR1 MNHEY and CDR2 SMNVEV come from the germline V gene (reference sequence). J lost 2 bases, V lost 1 base, and 7 bases had no gene match. The CDR3 is 17 residues long. CDR3 coding DNA: TGTGCCAGCAGTTTATTTGGGCTAGCGGGCCCCTACAATGAGCAGTTCTTC. Protein sequence: CASSLFGLAGPYNEQFF.

This chain uses TRBV5-1 with TRBJ2-3; TRBD2 agrees at 8 bases. Germline V gene lookup returns CDR1 SGHRS and CDR2 YFSETQ. CDR3 size: 15 residues. V was clipped by 1 base and J by 4 bases; unmatched bases: 5. The CDR3 DNA follows: TGCGCCAGCAGCTTGACCGGGGGGGACCCAGATACGCAGTATTTT. It yields the protein CASSLTGGDPDTQYF.

V gene TRBV7-2 combines with J gene TRBJ1-6; D is possibly TRBD1 (5 bases). CDR1 is SGHTA, CDR2 FQGNSA, per germline. CDR3 length: 13 residues. V lost 5 bases to trimming and J lost 10 bases, with 12 bases between them. This CDR3 is CASSRGGGSPLHF. In DNA, the CDR3 is TGTGCCAGCAGCCGTGGGGGGGGATCACCCCTCCACTTT.

This clonotype showed up many times. The chain uses TRBV7-8 and TRBJ1-5; the D gene is possibly TRBD1 (5 bases). V was pared by 1 base and J by 3 bases, with 13 bases between. The CDR3 covers 16 residues. Germline CDR1 is SGHVS and CDR2 is FQNEAQ. The CDR3 region has the DNA TGTGCCAGCAGCTTAGAAGACAGAAGATACAATCAGCCCCAGCATTTT. It encodes CASSLEDRRYNQPQHF.

This clonotype occurred a few times. The rearrangement joins TRBV20-1 to TRBJ1-1; D remains unclear. Trimming pared 2 bases from V and 1 base from J, leaving 5 bases between. Germline V gene data show CDR1 as DFQATT and CDR2 as SNEGSKA (reference sequence). This CDR3 has 12 residues. CDR3 nucleotide sequence: TGCAGTGCTAGACCAGGGAACACTGAAGCTTTCTTT. This sequence encodes CSARPGNTEAFF.

The chain couples TRBV9 to TRBJ2-3; TRBD2 might be the D (6 bases). V was clipped by 4 bases and J by 0 bases, with 15 bases between them. The germline CDR1 and CDR2 sequences are SGDLS and YYNGEE. The CDR3 runs to 16 residues. CDR3 protein: CASSKRGGPSTDTQYF. The CDR3 DNA reads as TGTGCCAGCAGCAAACGAGGAGGGCCGAGCACAGATACGCAGTATTTT. The full variable domain, its missing parts supplied by reference TRBV9 and TRBJ2-3, is DSGVTQTPKHLITATGQRVTLRCSPRSGDLSVYWYQQSLDQGLQFLIQYYNGEERAKGNILERFSAQQFPDLHSELNLSSLELGDSALYFCASSKRGGPSTDTQYFGPGTRLTVL.

This chain joins TRBV27 and TRBJ1-2; D perhaps matches TRBD1 (5 bases). V gave up 5 bases and J gave up 2 bases, with 9 bases separating them. This CDR3 spans 13 amino acids. CDR1 is MNHEY, CDR2 SMNVEV, per germline (reference sequence). The CDR3 sequence is CASSPDSNYGYTF. The CDR3 DNA follows: TGTGCCAGCAGTCCCGACAGCAACTATGGCTACACCTTC.

This clonotype has just one count. CDR3 DNA sequence: TGTGCCAGCAGCTTGGGGACTAGCGGGAGAGGAGTGCAGTTCTTC. Protein product: CASSLGTSGRGVQFF. J is TRBJ2-1 and V is TRBV7-2; the match to TRBD2 covers 14 bases. The germline CDR1 and CDR2 sequences are SGHTA and FQGNSA. After removal of 3 bases from V and 12 bases from J, the junction contained 7 bases not matched to a gene. The CDR3 consists of 15 residues.

This clonotype has only one observation. The rearrangement uses TRBV5-1 and TRBJ2-3, with 9 bases aligning to TRBD2. V lost 0 bases and J lost 1; bases outside the gene matches: 3. The CDR3 is made up of 16 amino acids. From germline, CDR1 is SGHRS and CDR2 YFSETQ. The CDR3 DNA is TGCGCCAGCAGCTTGGAGCCTAGCGGGGGCACAGATACGCAGTATTTT. Protein sequence: CASSLEPSGGTDTQYF.

This clonotype appeared a single time. DNA of the CDR3: TGCGCCAGCAGCCAAGATTGGGCAGGGGAGATCCACGAGCAGTACTTC. As protein: CASSQDWAGEIHEQYF. The chain combines TRBV4-3 with TRBJ2-7; D might be TRBD1 (6 bases). Per germline, CDR1 LGHNA and CDR2 YSLEER. This CDR3 spans 16 amino acids. Trimming shortened V by 0 bases and J by 5 bases, and 17 bases separated the two germline ends.

This clonotype was counted at least ten times. The chain joins TRBV7-6 to TRBJ2-3, with TRBD2 matching over 7 bases. Trimming cost V 5 bases and J 8 bases; bases outside gene matches: 7. This CDR3 is built from 13 residues. CDR1 is SGHVS and CDR2 is FNYEAQ in the germline V gene. CDR3 sequence reads: CASSQGWGGTQYF. The CDR3 coding sequence is TGTGCCAGCAGCCAGGGCTGGGGGGGTACGCAGTATTTT.

In this sample, this clonotype turned up many times. The rearrangement joins TRBV25-1 to TRBJ2-5; D is unclear. The germline V gene has CDR1 MGHDK and CDR2 SYGVNS. V was pared by 2 bases and J by 4 bases, with 5 bases between. This CDR3 has 12 amino acids. CDR3: CASSEARETQYF. CDR3 in DNA: TGTGCCAGCAGTGAAGCTCGAGAGACCCAGTACTTC. Supplemented by reference TRBV25-1 and TRBJ2-5, the full variable domain reads EADIYQTPRYLVIGTGKKITLECSQTMGHDKMYWYQQDPGMELHLIHYSYGVNSTEKGDLSSESTVSRIRTEHFPLTLESARPSHTSQYLCASSEARETQYFGPGTRLLVL.

This clonotype was seen many times. This sequence joins TRBV5-6 and TRBJ2-6; D may be TRBD2 (7 bases). V was clipped by 4 bases and J by 0 bases, with 14 bases between them. This CDR3 is 17 amino acids long. CDR1 is SGHDT, CDR2 YYEEEE, per germline. This chain's CDR3 is CASSGGGGLSGANVLTF. In DNA form, the CDR3 reads TGTGCCAGCAGCGGAGGGGGGGGCCTCTCTGGGGCCAACGTCCTGACTTTC.

This clonotype was detected a few times. The chain has TRBV4-2 and TRBJ2-7; possible D gene TRBD2, 6 bases. V was cut by 1 base and J by 0 bases, with 10 bases left in between. The CDR3 spans 15 residues. Germline V CDR1 and CDR2: LGHNA, YNFKEQ. The CDR3: CASSQGDGGSYEQYF. CDR3 coding DNA: TGTGCCAGCAGCCAAGGCGACGGGGGCTCCTACGAGCAGTACTTC.

The chain is built from TRBV27 and TRBJ2-5; D ambiguous. Per the germline V gene, CDR1 is MNHEY and CDR2 is SMNVEV (reference sequence). The CDR3 runs to 15 residues. V shed 8 bases and J shed 0 bases, with 16 bases lying between them. The CDR3 DNA follows: TGTGCCAGCCGGAGACTGACGGCAAACCAAGAGACCCAGTACTTC. As protein: CASRRLTANQETQYF.

This clonotype occurred many times. The V gene is TRBV29-1, the J gene TRBJ1-2; 12 positions match TRBD1. This CDR3 is 16 amino acids long. Trimming at V came to 7 bases and at J to 2 bases, leaving 11 bases not matched to a gene. CDR1 SQVTM and CDR2 ANQGSEA come from the germline V gene. CDR3 sequence reads: CSATTGTGGSNYGYTF. Here the CDR3 DNA reads TGCAGCGCAACGACCGGGACAGGGGGCTCCAACTATGGCTACACCTTC.